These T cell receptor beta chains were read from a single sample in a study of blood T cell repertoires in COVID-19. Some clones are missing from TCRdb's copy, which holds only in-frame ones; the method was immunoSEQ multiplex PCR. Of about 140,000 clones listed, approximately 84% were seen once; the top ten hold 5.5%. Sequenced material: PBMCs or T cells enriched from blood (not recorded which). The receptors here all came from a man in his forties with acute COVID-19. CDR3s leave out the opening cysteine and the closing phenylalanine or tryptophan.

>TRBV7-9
ASRFQTATGELF
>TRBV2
ASTEGIYSGDTQY
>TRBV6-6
ASSYRGGQETQY
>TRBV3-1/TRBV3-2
ASSQTSGTYNEQF
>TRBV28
ATWTDSSYEQY
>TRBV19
ASSGTVTSGDYNEQF
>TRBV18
ASSLPGSNQPQH
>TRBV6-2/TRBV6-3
ASSKDRSEQY
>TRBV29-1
SVRKQVSGYT
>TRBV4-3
ASSQERWDRNYGYT
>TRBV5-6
ASSFSPMRSYNEQF
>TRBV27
ASRRGGPNQPQH
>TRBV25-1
ASSHRERGNEQF
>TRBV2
ASSLLRGSTEAF
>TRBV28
ASSFGSGNNQPQH
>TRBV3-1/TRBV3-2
ASSQAGQFTEAF
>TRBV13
ASSPRGWGHSYEQY
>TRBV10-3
AISAIAGNEQF
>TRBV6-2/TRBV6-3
ASSLPKREENEQY
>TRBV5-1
ASSLGRSQSYEQY
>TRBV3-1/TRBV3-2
ASSFRLAGGPYEQY
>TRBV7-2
ASSQQGRTGELF
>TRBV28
ASSQQGVYGYT
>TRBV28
ASSLSDSGKGNEQF
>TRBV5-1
ASSLTGTSGQETQY
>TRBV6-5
ASSYSSVVLNTEAF
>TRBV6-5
ASSPRVNNSPLH